The following is a T cell receptor beta chain sequence with its context. The data were obtained in a study of control samples from healthy donors and cancer patients. Some clones are missing from TCRdb's copy, which holds only in-frame ones; the method was immunoSEQ multiplex PCR. This sample yields about 110,000 clones, of which over 75% are seen a single time; approximately 3.7% belongs to the top ten. The CDR3 covers 14 residues. Trimming took off 4 bases at V and 2 bases at J, with 11 bases between the two ends. Germline loops: CDR1 MNHEY, CDR2 SVGAGI. The rearrangement links TRBV6-5 to TRBJ1-1; perhaps TRBD1 as D (5 bases). The sample taken for sequencing was PBMCs. This clonotype originated in an older woman with lung cancer. In DNA form, the CDR3 reads TGTGCCAGCAGTTTGAAAAGGGGTAACACTGAAGCTTTCTTT. Protein: CASSLKRGNTEAFF.